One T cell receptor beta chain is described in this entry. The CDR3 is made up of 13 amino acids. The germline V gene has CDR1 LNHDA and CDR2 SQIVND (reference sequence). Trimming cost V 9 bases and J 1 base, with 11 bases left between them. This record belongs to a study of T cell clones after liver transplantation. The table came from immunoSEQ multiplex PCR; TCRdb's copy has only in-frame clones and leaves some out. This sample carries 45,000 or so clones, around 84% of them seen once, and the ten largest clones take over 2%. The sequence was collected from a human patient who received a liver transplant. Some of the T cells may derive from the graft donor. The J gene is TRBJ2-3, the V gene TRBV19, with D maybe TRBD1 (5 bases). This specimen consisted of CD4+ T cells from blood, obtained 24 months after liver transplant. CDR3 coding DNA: TGTGCCAGCAGTCCCAGGGGCACAGATACGCAGTATTTT. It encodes CASSPRGTDTQYF.